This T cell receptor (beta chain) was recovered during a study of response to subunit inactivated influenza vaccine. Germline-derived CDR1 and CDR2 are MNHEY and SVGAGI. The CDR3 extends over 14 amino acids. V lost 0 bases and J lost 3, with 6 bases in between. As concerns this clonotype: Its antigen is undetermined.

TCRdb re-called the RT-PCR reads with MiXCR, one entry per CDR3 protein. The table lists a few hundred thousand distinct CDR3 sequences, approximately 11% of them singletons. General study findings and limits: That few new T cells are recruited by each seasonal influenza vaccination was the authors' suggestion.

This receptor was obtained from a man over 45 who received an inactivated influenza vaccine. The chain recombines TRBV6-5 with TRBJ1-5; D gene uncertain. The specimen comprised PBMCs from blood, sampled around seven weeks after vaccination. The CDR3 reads CASSYSNSNQPQHF. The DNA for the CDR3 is TGTGCCAGCAGTTACTCGAATTCCAATCAGCCCCAGCATTTT.